Listed here are 22 T cell receptor beta chains from one sample, sequenced in a study of T cell repertoires in cytomegalovirus infection. MiXCR, applied by TCRdb to the reads, yields one record per CDR3 protein. The table shows about 400,000 distinct CDR3 sequences, with about a sixth occurring only once. The material sequenced was PBMCs. These receptors all come from a human donor in good health (CMV status not recorded). Some clones in this sample may be carry-over from other donors' samples.

This clonotype was seen only a few times. The chain employs TRBV15 and TRBJ2-7; 7 bases are shared with TRBD2. The CDR3 length is 14 residues. J was trimmed by 4 bases and V by 6 bases; bases with no gene match: 9. Germline V gene sequence: CDR1 LNHNV, CDR2 YYDKDF (reference sequence). The CDR3 loop reads CATRQGLDSYEQYF. The CDR3 DNA is TGTGCCACCAGACAAGGACTAGATAGTTACGAGCAGTACTTC.

This chain uses TRBV20-1 with TRBJ2-3; 7 nucleotides agree with TRBD2. The CDR3 sequence is 13 residues long. After removal of 3 bases from V and 1 base from J, the junction contained 1 base not matched to a gene. Germline loops: CDR1 DFQATT, CDR2 SNEGSKA (reference sequence). The CDR3 DNA is TGCAGTGCTAGTACTAGCGGCACAGATACGCAGTATTTT. Its translation is CSASTSGTDTQYF.

This clonotype was seen a handful of times. The rearrangement uses TRBV12-3 or TRBV12-4 and TRBJ1-6; possibly TRBD1 for D (5 bases). The V gene lost 6 bases and the J gene lost 6 bases, with 9 bases spanning the gap. The CDR3 is 13 residues long. The CDR3 DNA is TGTGCCAGCAGCTCCGACAGTAATTCACCCCTCCACTTT. It is translated as CASSSDSNSPLHF.

Ten or more counts support this clonotype. The chain recombines TRBV7-9 with TRBJ2-7; tentative D call: TRBD1 (7 bases). Trimming took 6 bases from V and 4 from J, leaving 19 bases between them. Germline V gives CDR1 SEHNR, CDR2 FQNEAQ (reference sequence). There are 15 residues in the CDR3. CDR3 amino acids: CASSSPGGKPYEQYF. CDR3 coding DNA: TGTGCCAGCAGTTCACCAGGGGGGAAACCTTACGAGCAGTACTTC. The entire variable domain, with the rest obtained from reference TRBV7-9 and TRBJ2-7, is as follows: DTGVSQNPRHKITKRGQNVTFRCDPISEHNRLYWYRQTLGQGPEFLTYFQNEAQLEKSRLLSDRFSAERPKGSFSTLEIQRTEQGDSAMYLCASSSPGGKPYEQYFGPGTRLTVT.

CDR3 residues: CAIRSGQGEDTQYF. In DNA form, the CDR3 reads TGTGCCATCAGATCGGGACAGGGGGAAGATACGCAGTATTTT. The genes are TRBV10-3 and TRBJ2-3; 11 bases match TRBD1. The J segment lost 5 bases and the V segment lost 6 bases, leaving 4 bases of the junction unmatched. There are 14 residues in the CDR3. The germline CDR1 and CDR2 sequences are ENHRY and SYGVKD.

This clonotype has a handful of counts. The chain combines TRBV27 with TRBJ2-7; TRBD2 matches at 8 bases. Germline CDR1 MNHEY, CDR2 SMNVEV (reference sequence). The CDR3 has 16 residues. V lost 6 bases, J lost 0 bases, and 10 bases stayed unmatched. The chain's CDR3 is CASSPVISGSSYEQYF. The DNA for the CDR3 is TGTGCCAGCAGCCCGGTGATCAGCGGGAGCTCCTACGAGCAGTACTTC.

This clonotype was picked up a small number of times. The chain combines TRBV20-1 with TRBJ1-5; no definite D call. V was shortened by 1 base and J by 4 bases, with 8 bases between the two germline ends. Germline loops: CDR1 DFQATT, CDR2 SNEGSKA (reference sequence). The CDR3 totals 13 residues. The CDR3 DNA reads as TGCAGTGCTAGAGTAGGTACGAATCAGCCCCAGCATTTT. Its translation is CSARVGTNQPQHF.

This chain connects TRBV2 to TRBJ2-3, with D possibly being TRBD2 (6 bases). V lost 4 bases to trimming and J lost 4 bases, with 12 bases between them. Germline V gene sequence: CDR1 SNHLY, CDR2 FYNNEI. The CDR3 is made up of 14 amino acids. The CDR3: CASSVTSRADTQYF. The CDR3 bases are TGTGCCAGCAGTGTTACTAGCAGGGCAGATACGCAGTATTTT.

In this sample, this clonotype turned up a few times. The rearrangement joins TRBV28 to TRBJ1-1; D may be TRBD1 (6 bases). The CDR3 sequence is 14 residues long. Germline loops: CDR1 MDHEN, CDR2 SYDVKM. The germline V and J ends were trimmed by 3 bases and 4 bases, with 12 bases remaining between them. The CDR3 spells CASSFTGKGTEAFF. The DNA of the CDR3 is TGTGCCAGCAGTTTTACAGGGAAGGGCACTGAAGCTTTCTTT.

This clonotype was recorded many times. The V gene is TRBV7-2, the J gene TRBJ2-7; tentatively, D is TRBD2 (5 bases). V lost 4 bases, J lost 1 base, and 14 bases lay in between. CDR1 and CDR2 (germline): SGHTA, FQGNSA. CDR3 length: 15 residues. The CDR3 coding sequence is TGTGCCAGCAGCTCCGGGGTCGCGAATTCCTACGAGCAGTACTTC. Translated: CASSSGVANSYEQYF.

This clonotype has at least ten counts. The chain recombines TRBV7-2 with TRBJ2-7; tentative D call: TRBD1 (6 bases). CDR1 and CDR2 (germline): SGHTA, FQGNSA. This CDR3 has 14 residues. The ends were cut back, 1 base at V and 2 bases at J, with 9 bases in the middle. The CDR3 is CASSLEAGAYEQYF. The CDR3 DNA is TGTGCCAGCAGCTTAGAAGCAGGGGCCTACGAGCAGTACTTC.

In its sample, this clonotype was seen a few times. This chain links TRBV5-1 with TRBJ2-3; 8 bases are a match to TRBD1. The CDR3 extends over 16 amino acids. In germline, CDR1 is SGHRS, CDR2 YFSETQ. After removal of 4 bases from V and 4 bases from J, the junction contained 11 bases not matched to a gene. This CDR3 reads CASSTEGQELPDTQYF. As DNA, the CDR3 is TGCGCCAGCAGCACAGAGGGACAGGAACTCCCAGATACGCAGTATTTT.

This chain links TRBV10-3 with TRBJ1-1; no definite D call. Germline V gene data show CDR1 as ENHRY and CDR2 as SYGVKD. Between the trimmed V and J ends, which lost 6 bases and 1 base, there was a span of 12 bases. This CDR3 has 14 amino acids. The CDR3 nucleotides read TGTGCCATCAGGTATGGTGGAGGGAACACTGAAGCTTTCTTT. It specifies CAIRYGGGNTEAFF.

This clonotype was seen a handful of times. This chain uses TRBV30 with TRBJ2-7, with D tentatively TRBD2 (6 bases). Germline lookup yields CDR1 GTSNPN and CDR2 SVGIG (reference sequence). With 5 bases removed from V and 2 bases from J, the gap between germline ends came to 10 bases. The CDR3 consists of 12 residues. The DNA for the CDR3 is TGTGCCTGGGCGGGACGAACCTACGAGCAGTACTTC. It translates to CAWAGRTYEQYF.

In regard to this clonotype: One end of the junction varies from germline; a read error may be responsible. The chain links TRBV19 to TRBJ2-1; 9 nucleotides match TRBD1. Germline CDR1 reads LNHDA; CDR2 reads SQIVND (reference sequence). The CDR3 runs to 12 residues. The CDR3 region is CTSSPQGAEQFF. The CDR3 DNA is TGTACCAGTTCTCCACAGGGGGCGGAGCAGTTCTTC. Based on the CDR3 plus reference TRBV19 and TRBJ2-1, the full variable domain is DGGITQSPKYLFRKEGQNVTLSCEQNLNHDAMYWYRQDPGQGLRLIYYSQIVNDFQKGDIAEGYSVSREKKESFPLTVTSAQKNPTAFYLCTSSPQGAEQFFGPGTRLTVL.

Remarks on this clonotype: Just one base apart from a much larger clone, this may be a read error. J is TRBJ2-5 and V is TRBV12-3 or TRBV12-4, with D hard to call. The V and J ends lost 4 bases and 5 bases respectively, with 5 bases between them. CDR3 length: 11 residues. The CDR3: CASSWRETQYF. CDR3 bases: TGTGCCAGCAGTTGGCGGGAGACCCAGTACTTC.

This clonotype was detected only a few times. The chain has TRBV20-1 and TRBJ2-4; 7 bases are a match to TRBD1. Germline lookup yields CDR1 DFQATT and CDR2 SNEGSKA (reference sequence). The CDR3 totals 17 residues. V lost 1 base and J lost 0; bases outside the gene matches: 9. CDR3 nucleotides: TGCAGTGCTAGAGCTCCGGGACAGATAGTAGCCAAAAACATTCAGTACTTC. Protein: CSARAPGQIVAKNIQYF.

This rearrangement joins TRBV5-1 to TRBJ2-1; 9 nucleotides align to TRBD2. CDR1 and CDR2 from the germline V gene are SGHRS and YFSETQ. Losses at the gene ends were 5 bases for V and 10 bases for J; bases not matched to a gene: 16. The CDR3 loop spans 16 amino acids. The CDR3 is CASSVIGGGAVREQFF. The CDR3 region has the DNA TGCGCCAGCAGTGTAATTGGCGGGGGGGCCGTTAGGGAGCAGTTCTTC.

This chain connects TRBV29-1 to TRBJ2-3, with 7 nucleotides matching TRBD2. CDR1 and CDR2 (germline): SQVTM, ANQGSEA. The ends lost 4 bases at V and 0 bases at J; junction bases unmatched: 1. CDR3 length: 13 residues. Here the CDR3 reads CSVARGSTDTQYF. The CDR3 DNA reads as TGCAGCGTTGCGCGGGGGAGCACAGATACGCAGTATTTT.

This clonotype was observed a handful of times. The chain links TRBV7-6 to TRBJ1-1, with D possibly matching TRBD1 (6 bases). CDR1 and CDR2 (germline): SGHVS, FNYEAQ. V lost 1 base and J lost 3, with 12 bases in between. The CDR3 has 15 residues. The CDR3 DNA reads TGTGCCAGCAGCTTAGGACGTAAGGGGGACACTGAAGCTTTCTTT. It is translated as CASSLGRKGDTEAFF.

The rearrangement uses TRBV4-1 and TRBJ2-5; a weak D match, TRBD2 (6 bases). CDR1 and CDR2 (germline): MGHRA, YSYEKL. CDR3 length equals 15 residues. V shed 0 bases and J shed 7 bases, with 15 bases lying between them. The CDR3 reads CASSQDRGNLVTQYF. CDR3 nucleotide sequence: TGCGCCAGCAGCCAAGACCGGGGGAATCTGGTGACCCAGTACTTC.

A few counts support this clonotype. This chain uses TRBV3-1 with TRBJ2-7, with unresolved D. V lost 2 bases, J lost 5 bases, and 13 bases lay in between. CDR1 and CDR2 (germline): LGHDT, YNNKEL (reference sequence). This CDR3 is built from 14 residues. The CDR3 here is CASSQWALPNEQYF. In DNA form, the CDR3 reads TGTGCCAGCAGCCAATGGGCTCTGCCCAACGAGCAGTACTTC.